One and the same sample provided the 21 T cell receptor beta chains below, sequenced in a study of OX40 agonist ivuxolimab in advanced cancers. Here immunoSEQ multiplex PCR was the method, and the copy in TCRdb shows in-frame clones only, minus some. The sample lists about 81,000 clones; about 88% were seen once. Sequenced material: CD4+ or CD8+ T cells sorted from blood, taken in a trial of the OX40 agonist ivuxolimab. The receptors were sampled from an adult with an advanced solid tumor such as melanoma, head and neck, liver or kidney cancer.

The chain couples TRBV5-6 to TRBJ1-1; no reliable D call. The germline gives CDR1 SGHDT, CDR2 YYEEEE. With 3 bases removed from V and 4 bases from J, the gap between germline ends came to 4 bases. This CDR3 is 11 amino acids long. CDR3 loop: CASSYSTEAFF. The CDR3, as DNA: TGTGCCAGCAGCTATAGCACTGAAGCTTTCTTT.

The chain is built from TRBV7-9 and TRBJ2-2; maybe TRBD2 (6 bases). V was pared by 5 bases and J by 1 base, with 14 bases between. This CDR3 has 16 residues. CDR1 is SEHNR and CDR2 is FQNEAQ in the germline V gene (reference sequence). CDR3 sequence (DNA): TGTGCCAGCAGCCGGGACTTTCAAAAGAACACCGGGGAGCTGTTTTTT. This translates into CASSRDFQKNTGELFF. The whole variable domain, remainder taken from reference TRBV7-9 and TRBJ2-2, is DTGVSQNPRHKITKRGQNVTFRCDPISEHNRLYWYRQTLGQGPEFLTYFQNEAQLEKSRLLSDRFSAERPKGSFSTLEIQRTEQGDSAMYLCASSRDFQKNTGELFFGEGSRLTVL.

The rearrangement links TRBV10-3 to TRBJ1-6; no reliable D call. Trimming pared 2 bases from V and 10 bases from J, leaving 6 bases between. The germline V gene has CDR1 ENHRY and CDR2 SYGVKD. The CDR3 covers 12 residues. This CDR3 reads CAISEGNSPLHF. CDR3 bases: TGTGCCATCAGTGAGGGCAACTCACCCCTCCACTTT.

The V and J genes are TRBV28 and TRBJ2-7, with 9 bases aligning to TRBD1. Germline assignment: CDR1 MDHEN and CDR2 SYDVKM. Trimming cost V 4 bases and J 3 bases; bases outside gene matches: 7. The CDR3 sequence is 15 residues long. As DNA, the CDR3 is TGTGCCAGCAGTTCTCGGGACAGGGTTATCTACGAGCAGTACTTC. This encodes CASSSRDRVIYEQYF.

The chain links TRBV9 to TRBJ2-2; 12 bases are shared with TRBD2. Germline CDR1 and CDR2: SGDLS and YYNGEE. The CDR3 totals 16 residues. Trimming at V came to 7 bases and at J to 3 bases, leaving 7 bases not matched to a gene. This chain's CDR3 is CASSLGLAGHTGELFF. The CDR3 DNA follows: TGTGCCAGCTCCCTAGGACTAGCGGGGCACACCGGGGAGCTGTTTTTT.

V gene TRBV19 combines with J gene TRBJ1-2; 9 positions match TRBD1. The CDR3 totals 15 residues. Germline V gives CDR1 LNHDA, CDR2 SQIVND (reference sequence). V dropped 5 bases and J dropped 4; count of bases not matched to a gene: 8. This CDR3 reads CASSPRQGGVYGYTF. CDR3 nucleotides: TGTGCCAGTAGTCCCCGACAGGGGGGCGTCTATGGCTACACCTTC.

This clone was recorded only once. The chain recombines TRBV10-3 with TRBJ2-7, with D hard to call. V lost 8 bases and J 6 bases, leaving 14 bases between the germline ends. Germline loops: CDR1 ENHRY, CDR2 SYGVKD. The CDR3 has 12 residues. The CDR3 sequence is CAIRSDVGEQYF. CDR3 nucleotide sequence: TGTGCCATCCGGTCAGACGTGGGCGAGCAGTACTTC.

V gene TRBV18 combines with J gene TRBJ2-2; D unresolved. Germline V gene lookup returns CDR1 KGHSH and CDR2 LQKENI. V was trimmed by 0 bases and J by 2 bases, leaving 4 bases between them. This CDR3 is 14 amino acids long. The CDR3 is CASSPPSNTGELFF. CDR3 nucleotides: TGTGCCAGCTCACCACCGTCCAACACCGGGGAGCTGTTTTTT.

V is TRBV28 and J is TRBJ2-1, with D hard to call. V gave up 4 bases and J gave up 0 bases, with 13 bases separating them. The CDR3 sequence is 16 residues long. CDR1 and CDR2 from the germline V gene are MDHEN and SYDVKM. The CDR3 nucleotides read TGTGCCAGCAGTTCCCCGCGCCTTGGCTCCTACAATGAGCAGTTCTTC. Its translation: CASSSPRLGSYNEQFF.

The chain recombines TRBV19 with TRBJ1-2; unclear D gene. Trimming pared 6 bases from V and 2 bases from J, leaving 16 bases between. Germline loops: CDR1 LNHDA, CDR2 SQIVND (reference sequence). This CDR3 comprises 15 residues. The CDR3 sequence: CASRAGQLLNYGYTF. In DNA, the CDR3 is TGTGCCAGTAGAGCCGGCCAGCTACTAAACTATGGCTACACCTTC. The variable domain in full, with the rest retrieved from reference TRBV19 and TRBJ1-2, is DGGITQSPKYLFRKEGQNVTLSCEQNLNHDAMYWYRQDPGQGLRLIYYSQIVNDFQKGDIAEGYSVSREKKESFPLTVTSAQKNPTAFYLCASRAGQLLNYGYTFGSGTRLTVV.

The CDR3 spells CASSEKGAGTF. In DNA, the CDR3 is TGTGCCAGCAGTGAAAAGGGGGCAGGCACCTTC. The J gene is TRBJ1-2, the V gene TRBV2, with TRBD1 identical over 7 bases. The ends lost 2 bases at V and 13 bases at J; junction bases unmatched: 4. CDR1 and CDR2 from the germline V gene are SNHLY and FYNNEI. The CDR3 loop spans 11 amino acids.

The chain carries TRBV19 and TRBJ1-4; 8 bases map to TRBD1. Per the germline V gene, CDR1 is LNHDA and CDR2 is SQIVND (reference sequence). The CDR3 covers 14 residues. The ends lost 7 bases at V and 5 bases at J; junction bases unmatched: 6. CDR3 sequence reads: CASTFGQGNEKLFF. CDR3 DNA sequence: TGTGCCAGTACTTTCGGACAGGGCAATGAAAAACTGTTTTTT.

The V and J genes are TRBV19 and TRBJ1-2; D possibly corresponds to TRBD1 (5 bases). V was trimmed by 7 bases and J by 2 bases, leaving 23 bases between them. CDR1 and CDR2 (germline): LNHDA, SQIVND (reference sequence). This CDR3 has 17 amino acids. DNA for the CDR3: TGTGCCAGTACCAAGACGCCAGGGCGAAAACCAAACTATGGCTACACCTTC. It encodes CASTKTPGRKPNYGYTF.

The chain carries TRBV6-5 and TRBJ2-7; TRBD1 matches 9 bases. V trimming: 10 bases; J trimming: 2 bases; junction bases outside the gene matches: 6. Germline CDR1 reads MNHEY; CDR2 reads SVGAGI. This CDR3 contains 13 residues. The CDR3 coding sequence is TGTGCCACCCGTCGGACAGGGGCCTACGAGCAGTACGTC. Translation: CATRRTGAYEQYV.

V is TRBV5-1 and J is TRBJ2-7; 8 bases are a match to TRBD2. The CDR3 consists of 18 residues. J gave up 2 bases and V 0 bases, and 13 bases lay outside the gene matches. CDR1 and CDR2 (germline): SGHRS, YFSETQ. The CDR3 coding sequence is TGCGCCAGCAGCTTGGTTAGTAGCGGGACCTTCAATACCTACGAGCAGTACTTC. Protein sequence: CASSLVSSGTFNTYEQYF.

CDR3 nucleotide sequence: TGTGCCAGCAGTTTCCTGGGGTTTGGCTATCAGCCCCAGCATTTT. Encoded protein: CASSFLGFGYQPQHF. The chain uses TRBV28 and TRBJ1-5; D gene ambiguous. CDR1 is MDHEN and CDR2 is SYDVKM in the germline V gene. Between the trimmed V and J ends, which lost 3 bases and 5 bases, there was a span of 14 bases. There are 15 residues in the CDR3.

This clone has a handful of counts. The rearrangement joins TRBV18 to TRBJ1-2; 8 nucleotides line up with TRBD1. The V gene's germline CDR1 is KGHSH and CDR2 LQKENI. V dropped 6 bases and J dropped 6; count of bases not matched to a gene: 15. The CDR3 runs to 16 residues. In nucleotides, the CDR3 is TGTGCCAGCTCCCCGGAAGACTCAGGGGGCGCAGATGGCTACACCTTC. Protein: CASSPEDSGGADGYTF.

The chain combines TRBV18 with TRBJ1-4; 9 positions agree with TRBD1. After removal of 3 bases from V and 4 bases from J, the junction contained 12 bases not matched to a gene. The germline V gene has CDR1 KGHSH and CDR2 LQKENI. The CDR3 consists of 18 residues. This CDR3 reads CASSPGQGMVPRNEKLFF. In DNA, the CDR3 is TGTGCCAGCTCACCCGGACAGGGGATGGTCCCTCGTAATGAAAAACTGTTTTTT.

This rearrangement joins TRBV5-5 to TRBJ1-1, with D possibly matching TRBD1 (5 bases). Germline V CDR1 and CDR2: SGHKS, YYEKEE (reference sequence). The CDR3 contains 15 residues. Trimming took off 0 bases at V and 1 base at J, with 10 bases between the two ends. The DNA of the CDR3 is TGTGCCAGCAGCTTGGCCCACAGGTCGAACACTGAAGCTTTCTTT. Translated, it gives CASSLAHRSNTEAFF.

The genes are TRBV29-1 and TRBJ1-1, with unresolved D. Per germline, CDR1 SQVTM and CDR2 ANQGSEA. The CDR3 length is 14 residues. V dropped 4 bases and J dropped 3 bases, with 15 bases sitting between them. For the CDR3, the DNA is TGCAGCGTTGTACTTTGGACTTGGCACACTGAAGCTTTCTTT. Translating it yields CSVVLWTWHTEAFF. The whole variable domain, filled in from reference TRBV29-1 and TRBJ1-1, reads SAVISQKPSRDICQRGTSLTIQCQVDSQVTMMFWYRQQPGQSLTLIATANQGSEATYESGFVIDKFPISRPNLTFSTLTVSNMSPEDSSIYLCSVVLWTWHTEAFFGQGTRLTVV.

J is TRBJ2-3 and V is TRBV7-2; D is unclear. V shed 2 bases and J shed 5 bases, with 17 bases lying between them. This CDR3 is 16 amino acids long. Germline CDR1 SGHTA, CDR2 FQGNSA. For the CDR3, the DNA is TGTGCCAGCAGCTTAATCGGAAAATCTGGGCGAGATACGCAGTATTTT. Residues: CASSLIGKSGRDTQYF. Combining the CDR3 with reference TRBV7-2 and TRBJ2-3 gives the whole variable domain GAGVSQSPSNKVTEKGKDVELRCDPISGHTALYWYRQSLGQGLEFLIYFQGNSAPDKSGLPSDRFSAERTGGSVSTLTIQRTQQEDSAVYLCASSLIGKSGRDTQYFGPGTRLTVL.